This T cell receptor beta chain came from a study of T cells after yellow fever vaccination. Study-wide points: Boosting was followed by the reappearance of most primary-vaccination clones (roughly 95% CD4, about 90% CD8). On re-exposure, the response was weaker but peaked faster, at day 5 versus 15. Researchers cautioned that FACS-sorted repertoires could harbor abundant clonotypes contaminating from the bulk population.

Worth noting for this clonotype: As yet, its antigen is unknown.

V dropped 6 bases and J dropped 2 bases, with 14 bases sitting between them. This CDR3 spans 14 amino acids. Per germline, CDR1 SGDLS and CDR2 YYNGEE. TCRdb itself ran the 5' RACE reads through MiXCR, one entry per CDR3 protein. This sample has a few hundred thousand distinct CDR3 sequences, with approximately 4.2% found just once. The input for sequencing was PBMCs, taken 5 days after the yellow fever booster vaccination. The chain combines TRBV9 with TRBJ1-1; weak D call: TRBD1 (6 bases). The receptor was isolated from a man between 18 and 29 years old who received the YFV17D yellow fever vaccine. The CDR3 nucleotides read TGTGCCAGCACTGCGTCGGGACAAAACACTGAAGCTTTCTTT. Amino acid sequence: CASTASGQNTEAFF. Together with reference TRBV9 and TRBJ1-1, the CDR3 gives the full variable domain: DSGVTQTPKHLITATGQRVTLRCSPRSGDLSVYWYQQSLDQGLQFLIQYYNGEERAKGNILERFSAQQFPDLHSELNLSSLELGDSALYFCASTASGQNTEAFFGQGTRLTVV.